The clone carrying this T cell receptor beta chain came up a few times. Its antigen is as yet unknown. The CDR3 contains 13 residues. V was shortened by 8 bases and J by 0 bases, with 10 bases between the two germline ends. Germline V gives CDR1 MNHEY, CDR2 SVGAGI. The sample comes from a study of T cells after yellow fever vaccination. Study-level information: With SMART-Seq v4 Ultra Low Input, the fractions containing low cell numbers were prepared.

The study's findings and limits: The CD4 and CD8 compartments had a small share of their clonotypes in common. Among primary-vaccination clones, most reappeared after the booster, at roughly 95% for CD4 and 85% to 90% for CD8.

For TCR, cDNA came from 5'RACE template switching, which added a universal primer site and UMIs. In TCRdb, the 5' RACE reads were re-called with MiXCR into one record per CDR3 protein. The table has just over 250,000 distinct CDR3 sequences, about 5.2% seen once. The clonotype was recovered from a man between 18 and 29 years old who received the YFV17D yellow fever vaccine. The rearrangement links TRBV6-5 to TRBJ1-1; D remains unclear. The sample in question was CD4+ T cells sorted from PBMCs, obtained on the day of the yellow fever booster vaccination. The CDR3 here is CASGGLMNTEAFF. CDR3 nucleotide sequence: TGTGCCAGCGGAGGCTTAATGAACACTGAAGCTTTCTTT.